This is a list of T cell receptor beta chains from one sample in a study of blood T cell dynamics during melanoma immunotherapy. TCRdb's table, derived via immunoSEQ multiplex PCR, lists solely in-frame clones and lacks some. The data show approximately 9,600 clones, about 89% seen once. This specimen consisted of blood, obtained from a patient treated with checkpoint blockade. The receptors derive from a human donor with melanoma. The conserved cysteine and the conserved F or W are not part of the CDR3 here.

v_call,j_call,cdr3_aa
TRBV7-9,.,ASSLRGRSEQY
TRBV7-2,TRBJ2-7,ASSFSGPYEQY
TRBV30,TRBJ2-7,AWSGGLETYEQY
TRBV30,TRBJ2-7,AWSVRGWGLAGLKSDEQY
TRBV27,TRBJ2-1,ASGTLRSGSHRIDEQF
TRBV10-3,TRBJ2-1,AIGTSGYNEQF
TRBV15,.,ATSTIPTAYEQY
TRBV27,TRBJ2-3,ASSLSADTQY
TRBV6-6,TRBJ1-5,ASNEKGFGNQPQH
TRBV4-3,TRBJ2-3,ASSLQAGQGFDTQY
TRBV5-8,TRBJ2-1,ASSLVPSARDEQF
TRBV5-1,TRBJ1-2,ASSGGDPNNYGYT
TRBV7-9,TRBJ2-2,ASSLSEVTIHTGELF
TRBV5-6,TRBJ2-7,ASSLEGTVPYEQY
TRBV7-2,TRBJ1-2,ASSLLGGLDGYT
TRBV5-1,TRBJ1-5,ASSLDPAVSNQPQH
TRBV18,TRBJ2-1,ASTDRGGLSYNEQF
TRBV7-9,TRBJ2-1,ASSLALNEQF
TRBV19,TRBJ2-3,ASSIGAADTDTQY
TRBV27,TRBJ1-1,ASTAGDMNTEAF
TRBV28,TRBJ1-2,ASSIRRSTNYGYT
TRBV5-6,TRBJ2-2,ASSLQGLRTDTGELF
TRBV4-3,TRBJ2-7,ASSQDFSGGRVYEQY
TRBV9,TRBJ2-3,ASSVRASGGPDTQY
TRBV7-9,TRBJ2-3,ASSLGRETQY
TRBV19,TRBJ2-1,ASSIEREGRDEQF
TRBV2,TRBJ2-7,ASSGVVSYEQY
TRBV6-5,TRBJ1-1,ASRSTGATEAF
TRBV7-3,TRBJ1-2,ASSPREGFGYT
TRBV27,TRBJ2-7,ASSSVDRVSYYEQY
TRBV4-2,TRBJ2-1,ASSQGRRDEQF
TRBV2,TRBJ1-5,ASSGRSNIYSNQPQH
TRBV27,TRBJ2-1,ASSLSGDDQATAYNEQF
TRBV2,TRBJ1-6,ASSPEGITSPLH
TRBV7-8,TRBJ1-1,ASSPRAQGLTEAF
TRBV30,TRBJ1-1,ALTRALGTEAF
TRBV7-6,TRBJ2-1,ASSLDHGGKQF
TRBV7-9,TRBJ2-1,ASSSLGNEQF
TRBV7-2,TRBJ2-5,ASSWETGNQETQY
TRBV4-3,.,ASSQVWGSNSYEQY
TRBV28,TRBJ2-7,ASRGTGELTTYEQY
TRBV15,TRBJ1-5,ATSRDSSGRQPQH
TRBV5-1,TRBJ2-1,ASSLVSGSRNEQF
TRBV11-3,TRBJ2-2,ASSLGISGELF
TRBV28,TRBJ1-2,ASSWGGQGYGYT